A single sample is the source of the 20 T cell receptor beta chains below, sequenced in a study of CD4 T cell repertoires in COVID-19. The protocol was immunoSEQ multiplex PCR, while the TCRdb copy is restricted to in-frame clones and leaves out a portion. The table lists fewer than 100,000 clones, 83% of them singletons. Sequenced here: CD4+ T cells from peripheral blood, sampled after recovery from COVID-19. The receptors originated from a human donor who had COVID-19.

This clone was picked up a small number of times. This sequence joins TRBV12-3 or TRBV12-4 and TRBJ1-1, with D maybe TRBD1 (6 bases). This CDR3 comprises 11 residues. Trimming cost V 7 bases and J 11 bases, with 14 bases left between them. The CDR3 DNA reads TGTGCCAGCACCCTGGCGGGGGCGGCTTTCTTT. This gives the protein CASTLAGAAFF.

The J gene is TRBJ2-7, the V gene TRBV7-8; D unclear. The germline gives CDR1 SGHVS, CDR2 FQNEAQ. This CDR3 is 15 amino acids long. V was trimmed by 4 bases and J by 0 bases, leaving 13 bases between them. The CDR3 loop is CASSSRQTNSYEQYF. The CDR3 DNA is TGTGCCAGCAGCTCCCGACAAACCAACTCCTACGAGCAGTACTTC.

This clone was observed a few times. V is TRBV19 and J is TRBJ1-1; possible D gene TRBD1, 6 bases. V gave up 3 bases and J gave up 6 bases, with 14 bases separating them. Germline V gives CDR1 LNHDA, CDR2 SQIVND (reference sequence). The CDR3 has 14 residues. The CDR3 DNA reads as TGTGCCAGTAGTATTGGGGGGCGCTCGGCTGAAGCTTTCTTT. Translating it yields CASSIGGRSAEAFF.

The CDR3 here is CASSEARFVLYGYTF. CDR3 DNA sequence: TGTGCCAGCAGTGAAGCGCGGTTCGTCCTCTATGGCTACACCTTC. The chain couples TRBV6-1 to TRBJ1-2; D unresolved. Trimming removed 0 bases at V and 4 bases at J, with 12 bases between. The CDR3 totals 15 residues. In germline, CDR1 is MNHNS, CDR2 SASEGT.

The chain recombines TRBV15 with TRBJ2-5; D gene unclear. The CDR3 sequence is 14 residues long. Per germline, CDR1 LNHNV and CDR2 YYDKDF (reference sequence). Between the trimmed V and J ends, which lost 0 bases and 4 bases, there was a span of 9 bases. Here the CDR3 reads CATSRDYVRETQYF. The CDR3 coding sequence is TGTGCCACCAGCAGAGATTACGTACGAGAGACCCAGTACTTC. The whole variable domain, filled in from reference TRBV15 and TRBJ2-5, reads DAMVIQNPRYQVTQFGKPVTLSCSQTLNHNVMYWYQQKSSQAPKLLFHYYDKDFNNEADTPDNFQSRRPNTSFCFLDIRSPGLGDTAMYLCATSRDYVRETQYFGPGTRLLVL.

This rearrangement joins TRBV4-1 to TRBJ2-6; 9 bases are shared with TRBD1. The V gene's germline CDR1 is MGHRA and CDR2 YSYEKL. This CDR3 region has 18 residues. V lost 3 bases to trimming and J lost 1 base; unmatched junction nucleotides: 7. The CDR3 coding sequence is TGCGCCAGCAGCCAGGGACAGGGAGGGCCTTCTGGGGCCAACGTCCTGACTTTC. Protein: CASSQGQGGPSGANVLTF.

The V and J genes are TRBV3-1 (or the pseudogene TRBV3-2) and TRBJ2-6; TRBD2 aligns across 13 bases. CDR1 LGHDT and CDR2 YNNKEL come from the germline V gene (reference sequence). The CDR3 length is 19 residues. Unmatched junction bases numbered 7, after V lost 3 bases and J lost 2 bases. The CDR3 nucleotides are TGTGCCAGCAGCCAGTACGGGACTAGCGGGGCCCCTGGGGCCAACGTCCTGACTTTC. Protein: CASSQYGTSGAPGANVLTF.

The rearrangement uses TRBV24-1 and TRBJ1-1; D uncertain. The V end was cut by 4 bases, the J end by 7 bases, with 15 bases between. The CDR3 sequence is 14 residues long. Germline V gene data show CDR1 as KGHDR and CDR2 as SFDVKD. CDR3 DNA: TGTGCCACCAGTGACCCCTCCTTGAGAGATGAAGCTTTCTTT. Its translation: CATSDPSLRDEAFF.

V gene TRBV4-1 combines with J gene TRBJ2-7, with a weak D call TRBD1 (6 bases). The CDR3 has 15 residues. The germline CDR1 and CDR2 sequences are MGHRA and YSYEKL. Trimming pared 1 base from V and 4 bases from J, leaving 14 bases between. CDR3 protein: CASSQGIAQGYEQYF. The CDR3 nucleotides are TGCGCCAGCAGCCAAGGGATCGCACAGGGATACGAGCAGTACTTC.

The CDR3 nucleotides read TGTGCCAGCTCTCCAAACAAAAGAGGGACAGGGGCTTACGAGCAGTACTTC. Translating it yields CASSPNKRGTGAYEQYF. This chain links TRBV18 with TRBJ2-7; 10 positions match TRBD1. CDR3 length equals 17 residues. The V gene end was trimmed by 6 bases and the J gene end by 4 bases; junction bases not matched to a gene: 15. CDR1 KGHSH and CDR2 LQKENI come from the germline V gene.

The chain has TRBV10-3 and TRBJ1-2, with TRBD1 as a possible D gene (5 bases). Germline CDR1 ENHRY, CDR2 SYGVKD. V lost 10 bases and J 2 bases, leaving 14 bases between the germline ends. The CDR3 totals 13 residues. Here the CDR3 reads CATGDAGNYGYTF. The CDR3 nucleotides read TGTGCCACCGGGGACGCCGGCAACTATGGCTACACCTTC.

The gene calls are TRBV5-1 and TRBJ2-2; 9 bases line up with TRBD1. V was clipped by 4 bases and J by 5 bases; unmatched bases: 9. The CDR3 contains 16 residues. CDR1 and CDR2 (germline): SGHRS, YFSETQ. The CDR3 loop reads CASSPSGTGLTGELFF. The DNA of the CDR3 is TGCGCCAGCAGCCCCTCCGGGACAGGGTTGACCGGGGAGCTGTTTTTT.

This rearrangement joins TRBV5-1 to TRBJ1-2; tentatively, D is TRBD1 (5 bases). Germline lookup yields CDR1 SGHRS and CDR2 YFSETQ. Trimming took off 2 bases at V and 5 bases at J, with 13 bases between the two ends. The CDR3 covers 14 residues. The CDR3 nucleotides are TGCGCCAGCAGCTTAGGAGGGGAAGAATATGGCTACACCTTC. The encoded protein is CASSLGGEEYGYTF.

The rearrangement uses TRBV6-1 and TRBJ2-2; maybe TRBD2 (7 bases). V lost 1 base and J 5 bases, leaving 11 bases between the germline ends. CDR3 length: 15 residues. Germline assignment: CDR1 MNHNS and CDR2 SASEGT. CDR3 region: CASSEGTRGTGELFF. The CDR3 bases are TGTGCCAGCAGTGAAGGGACTAGGGGGACCGGGGAGCTGTTTTTT.

This clone was recorded a few times. V and J are TRBV21-1 and TRBJ1-6; TRBD1, the table's D call, lacks a check against the DNA. TRBV21-1 is recorded as a pseudogene. There are 19 residues in the CDR3. This CDR3 reads CASSKSPPGQRTYNSPLHF. The CDR3 DNA sequence: TGTGCCAGCAGCAAAAGTCCACCGGGACAGAGGACGTATAATTCACCCCTCCACTTT.

The gene calls are TRBV19 and TRBJ2-3, with 9 bases matching TRBD2. J lost 1 base, V lost 5 bases, and 1 base had no gene match. The CDR3 runs 14 residues. CDR1 is LNHDA and CDR2 is SQIVND in the germline V gene (reference sequence). CDR3 sequence: CASSLAGRTDTQYF. CDR3 coding DNA: TGTGCCAGTAGTCTAGCGGGGCGCACAGATACGCAGTATTTT.

V gene TRBV9 combines with J gene TRBJ2-7; 11 bases align to TRBD2. Germline V gene data show CDR1 as SGDLS and CDR2 as YYNGEE. This CDR3 has 14 amino acids. After removal of 4 bases from V and 4 bases from J, the junction contained 4 bases not matched to a gene. CDR3 protein: CASSRGTSGYEQYF. The CDR3 nucleotides are TGTGCCAGCAGCAGGGGGACTAGCGGTTACGAGCAGTACTTC.

The rearrangement joins TRBV20-1 to TRBJ1-1; D perhaps matches TRBD1 (5 bases). V lost 3 bases, J lost 5 bases, and 13 bases lay in between. The CDR3 contains 13 residues. Germline CDR1 DFQATT, CDR2 SNEGSKA (reference sequence). CDR3 sequence reads: CSASYRWGTEAFF. The CDR3 coding sequence is TGCAGTGCTAGTTACAGGTGGGGAACTGAAGCTTTCTTT.

Only one count was recorded for this clone. The J gene is TRBJ2-2, the V gene TRBV5-1, with 10 bases identical to TRBD1. Germline V gene sequence: CDR1 SGHRS, CDR2 YFSETQ. The J segment lost 4 bases and the V segment lost 2 bases, leaving 8 bases of the junction unmatched. This CDR3 is built from 17 residues. For the CDR3, the DNA is TGCGCCAGCAGCTTTGGTAGTAGGACAGGGGGCACCGGGGAGCTGTTTTTT. Translated, it gives CASSFGSRTGGTGELFF.

This sequence joins TRBV19 and TRBJ1-2; D is perhaps TRBD1 (5 bases). The CDR3 runs 17 residues. Trimming left V 7 bases short and J 4 bases short, with 25 bases between. From germline, CDR1 is LNHDA and CDR2 SQIVND (reference sequence). The CDR3 reads CASTPRTSFSGSYGYTF. For the CDR3, the DNA is TGTGCCAGTACCCCCCGGACAAGTTTCTCCGGTTCCTATGGCTACACCTTC.